A selection of T cell receptor beta chains follows, all from one sample in a study of STAT3 mutations in large granular lymphocyte leukemia. Libraries were prepared by immunoSEQ multiplex PCR; TCRdb keeps only in-frame clonotypes and omits some of them. This sample has under 4,500 clones, with roughly three fifths found just once. Material for sequencing was peripheral blood mononuclear cells. Source of these receptors: a man aged 60 to 75 with T-cell large granular lymphocyte leukemia. Some clones in this sample may be carry-over from other donors' samples. Both conserved end residues are part of each CDR3. A D gene is named only where the DNA matches it firmly. Part of the rows lack a size; the others show once, few, many or a class for expanded clones.

V gene	D gene	clone size	J gene	CDR3 protein	CDR3 DNA
TRBV30	-	-	TRBJ2-7	CAYARGQGYEQYF	TGTGCCTACGCCCGGGGACAAGGATACGAGCAGTACTTC
TRBV5-1	-	-	TRBJ2-7	CASSLGGNLPGEQYF	TGCGCCAGCAGCTTGGGAGGGAACCTACCTGGGGAGCAGTACTTC
TRBV19	-	-	TRBJ1-5	CASTTISNQPQHF	TGTGCCAGTACCACGATAAGCAATCAGCCCCAGCATTTT
TRBV18	-	once	TRBJ2-3	CASSPNTDTQYF	TGTGCCAGCTCACCAAACACAGATACGCAGTATTTT
TRBV6-5	-	-	TRBJ1-4	CASSYWSGVSEKLFF	TGTGCCAGCAGTTACTGGTCCGGTGTGAGTGAAAAACTGTTTTTT
TRBV5-1	-	-	TRBJ1-1	CASSLALNTEAFF	TGCGCCAGCAGCTTGGCCCTGAACACTGAAGCTTTCTTT
TRBV18	TRBD1	once	TRBJ2-1	CATRDRANNEQFF	TGTGCCACCCGGGACAGGGCTAACAATGAGCAGTTCTTC
TRBV7-9	-	-	TRBJ2-3	CASSPEPPADTQYF	TGTGCCAGCAGCCCAGAGCCCCCGGCAGATACGCAGTATTTT
TRBV5-4	-	-	TRBJ1-4	CASSFGGSDEKLFF	TGTGCCAGCAGCTTTGGAGGGTCAGATGAAAAACTGTTTTTT
TRBV7-8	-	-	TRBJ1-2	CASSLEGRDTGGYTF	TGTGCCAGCAGCTTAGAAGGCAGGGATACGGGTGGCTACACCTTC
TRBV5-4	-	few	TRBJ1-1	CASSLFPGMKGAFF	TGTGCCAGCAGCTTGTTTCCAGGGATGAAGGGAGCTTTCTTT
TRBV9	-	few	TRBJ2-3	CASSVEQRTDTQYF	TGTGCCAGCAGCGTAGAACAGCGCACAGATACGCAGTATTTT
TRBV30	-	-	TRBJ2-3	CAWGDGGTQYF	TGTGCCTGGGGTGACGGGGGTACGCAGTATTTT
TRBV7-9	-	once	TRBJ1-1	CASSLKVGGSTEAFF	TGTGCCAGCAGCTTAAAAGTTGGGGGGAGCACTGAAGCTTTCTTT
TRBV5-6	-	-	TRBJ2-5	CASSLGLRNQETQYF	TGTGCCAGCAGCTTAGGTTTGAGAAACCAAGAGACCCAGTACTTC
TRBV5-1	-	few	TRBJ1-6	CASSLGQRNSPLHF	TGCGCCAGCAGCTTGGGACAGAGAAATTCACCCCTCCACTTT
TRBV6-6	TRBD1	-	TRBJ1-6	CASSDRGFGSPLHF	TGTGCCAGCAGCGACAGGGGATTTGGTTCACCCCTCCACTTT
TRBV14	-	-	TRBJ1-2	CASSQGRCRYTF	TGTGCCAGCAGCCAAGGTAGGTGTCGTTACACCTTC
TRBV7-2	TRBD1	-	TRBJ1-5	CASSSGTGGFQPQHF	TGTGCCAGCAGCTCCGGGACAGGGGGCTTTCAGCCCCAGCATTTT
TRBV19	TRBD1	-	TRBJ1-5	CASRQGLQPQHF	TGTGCCAGTAGACAGGGGCTTCAGCCCCAGCATTTT
TRBV30	-	-	TRBJ2-5	CAWSGPRGETQYF	TGTGCCTGGAGTGGCCCCAGAGGGGAGACCCAGTACTTC
TRBV2	-	-	TRBJ1-2	CASKAIANYGYTF	TGTGCCAGCAAGGCTATAGCTAACTATGGCTACACCTTC
TRBV25-1	-	medium-sized	TRBJ2-5	CASSELGGRAQYF	TGTGCCAGCAGTGAACTGGGGGGTCGTGCCCAGTACTTC
TRBV2	-	few	TRBJ2-3	CANAILDTQYF	TGTGCCAACGCAATATTAGATACGCAGTATTTT
TRBV18	-	-	TRBJ1-5	CASSRDNNQPQHF	TGTGCCAGCTCCCGGGACAACAATCAGCCCCAGCATTTT
TRBV7-2	-	-	TRBJ2-3	CASSLGAHTDTQYF	TGTGCCAGCAGCTTAGGGGCACACACAGATACGCAGTATTTT
TRBV19	-	-	TRBJ2-4	CASSIMRDSIQYF	TGTGCCAGTAGTATCATGCGGGACAGCATTCAGTACTTC
TRBV18	TRBD1	-	TRBJ1-4	CASSLDGTAYEKLFF	TGTGCCAGCTCACTCGACGGGACAGCCTATGAAAAACTGTTTTTT
TRBV7-9	-	-	TRBJ1-5	CASSPGGNQPQHF	TGTGCCAGCAGTCCGGGAGGGAATCAGCCCCAGCATTTT
TRBV5-1	TRBD1	-	TRBJ1-1	CASRAGTGLNTEAFF	TGCGCCAGCAGGGCCGGGACAGGTTTGAACACTGAAGCTTTCTTT
TRBV25-1	-	-	TRBJ2-3	CASSELVGRTDTQYF	TGTGCCAGCAGTGAATTAGTGGGACGCACAGATACGCAGTATTTT
TRBV30	TRBD1	-	TRBJ1-2	CAWSTPGQGTYGYTF	TGTGCCTGGAGTACCCCGGGACAGGGTACTTATGGCTACACCTTC
TRBV30	-	once	TRBJ1-4	CAWSGGRREKLFF	TGTGCCTGGAGTGGGGGGAGACGGGAAAAACTGTTTTTT
TRBV13	TRBD1	-	TRBJ1-4	CASSSPTLQGADEKLFF	TGTGCCAGCAGCTCACCAACACTACAGGGGGCGGATGAAAAACTGTTTTTT
TRBV7-9	TRBD1	-	TRBJ1-5	CASSPGTGNNQPQHF	TGTGCCAGCAGCCCTGGGACAGGGAACAATCAGCCCCAGCATTTT
TRBV6-5	TRBD1	large	TRBJ1-2	CASSSGTGRANYGYTF	TGTGCCAGCAGTTCCGGGACAGGGAGGGCTAACTATGGCTACACCTTC
TRBV30	TRBD2	-	TRBJ2-3	CAWKLASGATDTQYF	TGTGCCTGGAAGCTGGCTAGCGGGGCCACAGATACGCAGTATTTT
TRBV29-1	TRBD1	-	TRBJ1-2	CSVFGQEGGYTF	TGCAGCGTTTTCGGACAGGAAGGGGGCTACACCTTC
TRBV18	TRBD1	once	TRBJ1-2	CASSPGGQGGGYTF	TGTGCCAGCTCACCAGGGGGACAGGGAGGCGGCTACACCTTC
TRBV6-1	-	-	TRBJ1-2	CASTVGYGYTF	TGTGCCAGCACCGTCGGCTATGGCTACACCTTC
TRBV6-5	TRBD1	-	TRBJ1-5	CASRGQLGDQPQHF	TGTGCCAGCAGGGGACAGTTGGGGGATCAGCCCCAGCATTTT
TRBV30	-	-	TRBJ2-2	CAWSSPHTWTGELFF	TGTGCCTGGAGTTCCCCCCATACTTGGACCGGGGAGCTGTTTTTT